Listed here are 20 T cell receptor beta chains from one sample, sequenced in a study of T cells in Graves' hyperthyroidism and ophthalmopathy. Amplification yielded TCR beta CDR3 regions, with RNA transcripts as the source. The TCR CDR3 first-round RT-PCR relied on the HTBI primer set. TCRdb called the multiplex PCR reads again in MiXCR, with one record for every CDR3 protein. The repertoire holds hundreds of thousands of distinct CDR3 sequences, with just under 45% as singletons. Material: peripheral blood or thyroid tissue (not recorded which). Receptor source: an adult man with Graves' disease, either hyperthyroidism or ophthalmopathy (not recorded which).

This chain joins TRBV25-1 and TRBJ1-6, with D possibly matching TRBD1 (6 bases). This CDR3 is built from 16 residues. The V gene lost 9 bases and the J gene lost 6 bases, with 21 bases spanning the gap. Germline V gives CDR1 MGHDK, CDR2 SYGVNS. CDR3: CASSIPSDRPNSPLHF. In DNA, the CDR3 is TGTGCCAGTAGTATCCCCTCGGACAGACCTAATTCACCCCTCCACTTT. Together with reference TRBV25-1 and TRBJ1-6, the CDR3 gives the full variable domain: EADIYQTPRYLVIGTGKKITLECSQTMGHDKMYWYQQDPGMELHLIHYSYGVNSTEKGDLSSESTVSRIRTEHFPLTLESARPSHTSQYLCASSIPSDRPNSPLHFGNGTRLTVT.

The rearrangement joins TRBV7-8 to TRBJ2-7; a possible D gene is TRBD1 (6 bases). The CDR3 runs 15 residues. Trimming left V 3 bases short and J 2 bases short, with 14 bases between. From germline, CDR1 is SGHVS and CDR2 FQNEAQ. The CDR3 DNA follows: TGTGCCAGCAGCTTCCGGGACATCGTCGCCTACGAGCAGTACTTC. The encoded protein is CASSFRDIVAYEQYF.

The chain employs TRBV7-2 and TRBJ1-2; possible D gene TRBD1, 6 bases. Trimming shortened V by 5 bases and J by 2 bases, and 12 bases separated the two germline ends. Per the germline V gene, CDR1 is SGHTA and CDR2 is FQGNSA. The CDR3 covers 14 residues. The CDR3 DNA sequence: TGTGCCAGCAGCCTACGGACAGTCAACTATGGCTACACCTTC. Translating gives CASSLRTVNYGYTF.

This clonotype was observed a few times. The gene calls are TRBV19 and TRBJ1-5, with TRBD1 matching 8 bases. J lost 3 bases, V lost 7 bases, and 11 bases had no gene match. The germline gives CDR1 LNHDA, CDR2 SQIVND (reference sequence). The CDR3 contains 16 residues. The CDR3 region has the DNA TGTGCCAGTACCGCGACAGGGGCACTCGCCAATCAGCCCCAGCATTTT. Translating it yields CASTATGALANQPQHF.

This clonotype was recorded at least ten times. CDR3 DNA: TGTGCCAGCAGCAAGTCAGGCGCGGATCTTTCGGAAAAACTGTTTTTT. It encodes CASSKSGADLSEKLFF. This chain connects TRBV9 to TRBJ1-4; D not certain. Trimming removed 4 bases at V and 8 bases at J, with 21 bases between. The CDR3 is made up of 16 amino acids. Germline values: CDR1 SGDLS, CDR2 YYNGEE.

This rearrangement joins TRBV7-9 to TRBJ1-1; D call uncertain. V lost 5 bases and J 7 bases, leaving 17 bases between the germline ends. Germline CDR1 is SEHNR and CDR2 is FQNEAQ (reference sequence). The CDR3 contains 14 residues. CDR3 protein: CASSQEATALEAFF. The CDR3 DNA is TGTGCCAGCAGCCAAGAAGCGACGGCTCTTGAAGCTTTCTTT.

The V call is TRBV2, the J call TRBJ1-6; unclear D gene. This CDR3 is built from 12 residues. Trimming pared 8 bases from V and 9 bases from J, leaving 11 bases between. CDR1 and CDR2 (germline): SNHLY, FYNNEI. CDR3 sequence: CASPIRGSPLHF. In DNA, the CDR3 is TGTGCCAGCCCCATCCGGGGTTCACCCCTCCACTTT.

The V call is TRBV11-2, the J call TRBJ1-4; the D gene is possibly TRBD1 (5 bases). Trimming pared 5 bases from V and 7 bases from J, leaving 11 bases between. This CDR3 region has 13 residues. The germline gives CDR1 SGHAT, CDR2 FQNNGV. CDR3 bases: TGTGCCAGCAGCGCCCGACAGAGTGAAAAACTGTTTTTT. This codes for CASSARQSEKLFF.

Many counts were recorded for this clonotype. This chain connects TRBV15 to TRBJ1-6, with 7 bases fitting TRBD1. Germline V gene data show CDR1 as LNHNV and CDR2 as YYDKDF (reference sequence). Trimming at V came to 11 bases and at J to 6 bases, leaving 7 bases not matched to a gene. This CDR3 contains 13 residues. The CDR3 loop reads CAANRGGNSPLHF. The CDR3 DNA follows: TGTGCCGCGAACAGGGGTGGTAATTCACCCCTCCACTTT.

This chain links TRBV7-9 with TRBJ2-7; D may match TRBD1 or TRBD2 (5 bases each). This CDR3 is 15 amino acids long. Trimming took off 5 bases at V and 6 bases at J, with 20 bases between the two ends. Germline V gives CDR1 SEHNR, CDR2 FQNEAQ (reference sequence). CDR3 sequence (DNA): TGTGCCAGCAGCGGAAGCGACTCTGGGACGCGCGAGCAGTACTTC. Its protein is CASSGSDSGTREQYF.

This clonotype was found a few times. CDR3 nucleotides: TGTGCCAGCAGTTTCATGACTTCTCATGGCTACACCTTC. This encodes CASSFMTSHGYTF. The chain combines TRBV9 with TRBJ1-2; D uncertain. V lost 5 bases to trimming and J lost 6 bases, with 14 bases between them. CDR3 size: 13 residues. Germline V gene sequence: CDR1 SGDLS, CDR2 YYNGEE. The whole variable domain, filled in from reference TRBV9 and TRBJ1-2, reads DSGVTQTPKHLITATGQRVTLRCSPRSGDLSVYWYQQSLDQGLQFLIQYYNGEERAKGNILERFSAQQFPDLHSELNLSSLELGDSALYFCASSFMTSHGYTFGSGTRLTVV.

DNA of the CDR3: TGTGCCAGCAGCTTGCGGCTAGCGGTAGAGGGGTTCCAAGAGACCCAGTACTTC. Encoded protein: CASSLRLAVEGFQETQYF. This rearrangement joins TRBV7-2 to TRBJ2-5; 7 bases agree with TRBD2. This CDR3 has 18 residues. V was pared by 3 bases and J by 1 base, with 14 bases of the junction left unmatched. CDR1 is SGHTA, CDR2 FQGNSA, per germline.

This sequence joins TRBV9 and TRBJ1-3; the match to TRBD1 covers 8 bases. The V and J ends lost 4 bases and 4 bases, in that order; junction bases with no gene match: 7. The germline V gene encodes CDR1 SGDLS and CDR2 YYNGEE. This CDR3 spans 15 amino acids. The CDR3 sequence: CASSRSTGDGNTIYF. As DNA, the CDR3 is TGTGCCAGCAGCCGCTCGACAGGGGACGGAAACACCATATATTTT.

The J gene is TRBJ2-7, the V gene TRBV10-3, with D perhaps matching TRBD1 or TRBD2 (5 bases each). Germline CDR1 ENHRY, CDR2 SYGVKD. V was clipped by 10 bases and J by 4 bases, with 14 bases between them. This CDR3 comprises 12 residues. The DNA of the CDR3 is TGTGCCACGTGGGGGTTAGAGTACGAGCAGTACTTC. It is translated as CATWGLEYEQYF.

This chain links TRBV7-9 with TRBJ2-7; TRBD1 matches 8 bases. The CDR3 consists of 15 residues. Trimming at V came to 5 bases and at J to 1 base, leaving 7 bases not matched to a gene. Germline V gene data show CDR1 as SEHNR and CDR2 as FQNEAQ (reference sequence). The chain's CDR3 is CASSPRGRGSYEQYF. Here the CDR3 DNA reads TGTGCCAGCAGCCCCAGGGGGCGCGGATCCTACGAGCAGTACTTC.

This clonotype showed up many times. The gene calls are TRBV5-1 and TRBJ2-7; D possibly corresponds to TRBD2 (6 bases). Germline assignment: CDR1 SGHRS and CDR2 YFSETQ. The CDR3 consists of 15 residues. Trimming shortened V by 3 bases and J by 0 bases, and 13 bases separated the two germline ends. DNA of the CDR3: TGCGCCAGCAGCTCAGGGACTGCGTACTCCTACGAGCAGTACTTC. It is translated as CASSSGTAYSYEQYF.

Remarks on this clonotype: A much more abundant neighbour one base away suggests this may be a read error. The chain uses TRBV2 and TRBJ1-2; tentatively, D is TRBD1 (5 bases). The CDR3 covers 14 residues. Per germline, CDR1 SNHLY and CDR2 FYNNEI. The CDR3 DNA reads TGTGCCAGCAGAGAAGAGGGGTCCGCATATGGCTACACCTTC. Protein: CASREEGSAYGYTF.

At least ten counts were recorded for this clonotype. The chain recombines TRBV6-6 with TRBJ1-1, with unresolved D. Germline V gene sequence: CDR1 MNHNY, CDR2 SVGAGI (reference sequence). This CDR3 spans 12 amino acids. V shed 2 bases and J shed 1 base, with 2 bases lying between them. The CDR3 is CASSYANTEAFF. CDR3 coding DNA: TGTGCCAGCAGTTACGCGAACACTGAAGCTTTCTTT.

This sequence joins TRBV25-1 and TRBJ1-2; TRBD1 might be the D (6 bases). CDR1 and CDR2 (germline): MGHDK, SYGVNS. CDR3 length: 12 residues. V lost 8 bases to trimming and J lost 0 bases, with 7 bases between them. DNA for the CDR3: TGTGCCAGCCGGGACACTAACTATGGCTACACCTTC. Translated: CASRDTNYGYTF.

The chain's CDR3 is CASSPDRSSQPQHF. The CDR3 nucleotides are TGTGCCAGCTCACCGGATCGGTCAAGTCAGCCCCAGCATTTT. This chain joins TRBV11-2 and TRBJ1-5; D is unresolved. Germline values: CDR1 SGHAT, CDR2 FQNNGV. V was trimmed by 8 bases and J by 6 bases, leaving 17 bases between them. The CDR3 has 14 amino acids. Together with reference TRBV11-2 and TRBJ1-5, the CDR3 gives the full variable domain: EAGVAQSPRYKIIEKRQSVAFWCNPISGHATLYWYQQILGQGPKLLIQFQNNGVVDDSQLPKDRFSAERLKGVDSTLKIQPAKLEDSAVYLCASSPDRSSQPQHFGDGTRLSIL.